This T cell receptor beta chain is from a study of technical replicates of blood from a handful of donors. The germline V gene encodes CDR1 SGHDN and CDR2 FVKESK. There are 16 residues in the CDR3. The ends were cut back, 2 bases at V and 4 bases at J, with 17 bases in the middle. Sequencing used immunoSEQ multiplex PCR; TCRdb keeps in-frame clones, though not all of them. The table shows just over 15,000 clones, with over 80% occurring only once. The V gene is TRBV14, the J gene TRBJ1-1; TRBD1 is a possible D gene (5 bases). This TCR was recovered from a human donor in good health. The sequenced material came from PBMCs. CDR3 in amino acids: CASSQRTEGRGTEAFF. The DNA of the CDR3 is TGTGCCAGCAGCCAAAGGACCGAAGGGAGGGGCACTGAAGCTTTCTTT. The complete variable domain, with remaining parts taken from reference TRBV14 and TRBJ1-1, reads EAGVTQFPSHSVIEKGQTVTLRCDPISGHDNLYWYRRVMGKEIKFLLHFVKESKQDESGMPNNRFLAERTGGTYSTLKVQPAELEDSGVYFCASSQRTEGRGTEAFFGQGTRLTVV.